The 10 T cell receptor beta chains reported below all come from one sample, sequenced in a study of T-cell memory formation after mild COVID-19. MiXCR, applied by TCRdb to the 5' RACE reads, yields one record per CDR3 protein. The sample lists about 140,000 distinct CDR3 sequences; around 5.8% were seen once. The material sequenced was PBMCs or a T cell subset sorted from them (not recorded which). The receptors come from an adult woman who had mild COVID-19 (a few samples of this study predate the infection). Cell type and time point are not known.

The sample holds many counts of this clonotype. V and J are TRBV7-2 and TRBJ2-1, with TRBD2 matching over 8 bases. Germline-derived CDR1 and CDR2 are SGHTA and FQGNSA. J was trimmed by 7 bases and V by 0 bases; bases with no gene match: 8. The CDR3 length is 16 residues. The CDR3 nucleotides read TGTGCCAGCAGCTTAGCTATAGGCGGGGGGAGGAATGAGCAGTTCTTC. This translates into CASSLAIGGGRNEQFF. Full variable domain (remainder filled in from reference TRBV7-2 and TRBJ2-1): GAGVSQSPSNKVTEKGKDVELRCDPISGHTALYWYRQSLGQGLEFLIYFQGNSAPDKSGLPSDRFSAERTGGSVSTLTIQRTQQEDSAVYLCASSLAIGGGRNEQFFGPGTRLTVL.

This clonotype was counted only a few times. The CDR3, as DNA: TGCGCCAGCAGCTTTCGGCTAGCAGAACCAAGAGACCAGTACTTC. This translates into CASSFRLAEPRDQYF. This chain connects TRBV5-1 to TRBJ2-5; possible D gene TRBD2, 5 bases. The germline V and J ends were trimmed by 2 bases and 10 bases, with 21 bases remaining between them. The length of the CDR3 is 15 residues. Per the germline V gene, CDR1 is SGHRS and CDR2 is YFSETQ.

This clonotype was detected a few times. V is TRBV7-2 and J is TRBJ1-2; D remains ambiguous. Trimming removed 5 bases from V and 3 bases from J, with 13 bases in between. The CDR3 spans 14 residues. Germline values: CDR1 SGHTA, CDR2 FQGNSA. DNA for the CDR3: TGTGCCAGCAGCCCGGTTGAGGGAGACTATGGCTACACCTTC. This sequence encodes CASSPVEGDYGYTF.

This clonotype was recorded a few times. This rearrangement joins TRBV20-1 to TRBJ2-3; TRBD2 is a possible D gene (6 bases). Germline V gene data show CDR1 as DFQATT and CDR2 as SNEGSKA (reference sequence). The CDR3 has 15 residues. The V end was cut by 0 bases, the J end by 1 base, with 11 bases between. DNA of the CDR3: TGCAGTGCTAGAGACGGGACTCTACGCACAGATACGCAGTATTTT. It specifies CSARDGTLRTDTQYF.

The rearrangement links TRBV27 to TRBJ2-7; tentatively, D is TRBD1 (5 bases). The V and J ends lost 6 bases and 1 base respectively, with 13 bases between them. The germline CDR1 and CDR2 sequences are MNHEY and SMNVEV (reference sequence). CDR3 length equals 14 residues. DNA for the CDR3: TGTGCCAGCAGAGACAGAAAGCAATCCTACGAGCAGTACTTC. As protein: CASRDRKQSYEQYF.

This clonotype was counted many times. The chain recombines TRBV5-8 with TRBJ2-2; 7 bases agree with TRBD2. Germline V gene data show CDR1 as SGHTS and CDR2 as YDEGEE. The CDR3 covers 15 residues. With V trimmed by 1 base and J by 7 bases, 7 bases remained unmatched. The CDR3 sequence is CASSLYAGVGGELFF. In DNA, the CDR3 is TGTGCCAGCAGCTTGTACGCGGGAGTCGGCGGGGAGCTGTTTTTT.

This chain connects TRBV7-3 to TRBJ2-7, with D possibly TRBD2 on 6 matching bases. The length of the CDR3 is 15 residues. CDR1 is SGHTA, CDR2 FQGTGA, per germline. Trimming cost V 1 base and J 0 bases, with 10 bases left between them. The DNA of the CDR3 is TGTGCCAGCAGCTTAAGCGGGACTCACTCCTACGAGCAGTACTTC. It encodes CASSLSGTHSYEQYF.

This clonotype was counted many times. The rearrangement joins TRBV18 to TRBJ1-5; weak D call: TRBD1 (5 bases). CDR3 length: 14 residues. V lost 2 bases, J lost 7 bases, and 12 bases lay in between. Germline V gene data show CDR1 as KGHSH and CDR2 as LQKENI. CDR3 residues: CASSPSGGKQPQHF. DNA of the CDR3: TGTGCCAGCTCACCAAGCGGGGGAAAGCAGCCCCAGCATTTT.

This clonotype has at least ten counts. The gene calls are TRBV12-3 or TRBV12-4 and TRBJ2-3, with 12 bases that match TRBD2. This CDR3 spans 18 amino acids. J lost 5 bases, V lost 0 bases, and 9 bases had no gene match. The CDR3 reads CASSLAWRLAGEGDTQYF. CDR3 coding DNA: TGTGCCAGCAGTTTAGCGTGGAGACTAGCGGGAGAAGGAGATACGCAGTATTTT.

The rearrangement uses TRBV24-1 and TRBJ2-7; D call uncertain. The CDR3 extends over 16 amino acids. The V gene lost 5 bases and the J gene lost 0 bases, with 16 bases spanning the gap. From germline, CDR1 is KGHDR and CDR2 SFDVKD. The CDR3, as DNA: TGTGCCACCAGTGGAACCCCCCATACGGGCTCCTACGAGCAGTACTTC. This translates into CATSGTPHTGSYEQYF.